These T cell receptor beta chains were read from a single sample in a study of blood T cell repertoires in COVID-19. Sequencing was performed with immunoSEQ multiplex PCR; in TCRdb, only in-frame clones are kept and a portion is missing. The sample includes more than 45,000 clones, about 86% seen only once; the top ten take just over 9%. Sample: peripheral blood. These receptors were obtained from a human donor in a cohort sampled during active COVID-19. The CDR3 runs from the conserved cysteine through the conserved F or W. Each record gives: D gene, clone size, V gene, J gene, CDR3 protein, CDR3 DNA. A D gene is named only where the DNA matches it firmly. Not every row has a clone size; where given, it reads once, few, many or a size class.

D gene: .
clone size: .
V gene: TRBV7-9
J gene: TRBJ1-1
CDR3 protein: CASRSTENTEAFF
CDR3 DNA: TGTGCCAGCAGGTCGACAGAGAACACTGAAGCTTTCTTT

D gene: TRBD2
clone size: .
V gene: TRBV7-6
J gene: TRBJ2-1
CDR3 protein: CASSQTSGTYNEQFF
CDR3 DNA: TGTGCCAGCAGCCAGACTAGCGGGACCTACAATGAGCAGTTCTTC

D gene: .
clone size: .
V gene: TRBV11-1
J gene: TRBJ2-7
CDR3 protein: CASSLVSGYEQYF
CDR3 DNA: TGTGCCAGCAGCTTAGTGTCGGGGTACGAGCAGTACTTC

D gene: TRBD2
clone size: .
V gene: TRBV9
J gene: TRBJ2-5
CDR3 protein: CASSRGGGPIQETQYF
CDR3 DNA: TGTGCCAGCAGTCGCGGCGGGGGGCCAATTCAAGAGACCCAGTACTTC

D gene: TRBD1
clone size: .
V gene: TRBV6-2/TRBV6-3
J gene: TRBJ2-1
CDR3 protein: CASRPAGTAYNEQFF
CDR3 DNA: TGTGCCAGCAGGCCTGCCGGGACAGCCTACAATGAGCAGTTCTTC

D gene: .
clone size: few
V gene: TRBV2
J gene: TRBJ1-4
CDR3 protein: CASSSDSEKLFF
CDR3 DNA: TGTGCCAGCAGTTCGGACAGCGAAAAACTGTTTTTT

D gene: TRBD1
clone size: few
V gene: TRBV19
J gene: TRBJ1-5
CDR3 protein: CASSEGAYSNQPQHF
CDR3 DNA: TGTGCCAGTAGTGAGGGGGCCTATAGCAATCAGCCCCAGCATTTT

D gene: TRBD2
clone size: .
V gene: TRBV30
J gene: TRBJ2-3
CDR3 protein: CAWGTGGAATTDTQYF
CDR3 DNA: TGTGCCTGGGGAACGGGGGGGGCCGCTACCACAGATACGCAGTATTTT

D gene: TRBD2
clone size: .
V gene: TRBV19
J gene: TRBJ2-3
CDR3 protein: CASGVGGRTDTQYF
CDR3 DNA: TGTGCCAGCGGAGTCGGGGGGAGGACAGATACGCAGTATTTT

D gene: TRBD2
clone size: .
V gene: TRBV20-1
J gene: TRBJ2-3
CDR3 protein: CSASLIAGATDTQYF
CDR3 DNA: TGCAGTGCTAGTCTCATAGCGGGGGCCACAGATACGCAGTATTTT

D gene: TRBD2
clone size: .
V gene: TRBV5-4
J gene: TRBJ2-1
CDR3 protein: CASSLDWRGGKLEQFF
CDR3 DNA: TGTGCCAGCAGCTTGGATTGGCGGGGGGGAAAATTGGAGCAGTTCTTC

D gene: .
clone size: .
V gene: TRBV3-1/TRBV3-2
J gene: TRBJ1-2
CDR3 protein: CASTTAGGSNYGYTF
CDR3 DNA: TGTGCCAGCACCACGGCGGGAGGTTCCAACTATGGCTACACCTTC

D gene: .
clone size: few
V gene: TRBV11-2
J gene: TRBJ1-2
CDR3 protein: CASSAGGANYGYTF
CDR3 DNA: TGTGCCAGCAGCGCGGGGGGGGCTAACTATGGCTACACCTTC

D gene: .
clone size: .
V gene: TRBV6-5
J gene: TRBJ2-5
CDR3 protein: CASSLSTGSGETQYF
CDR3 DNA: TGTGCCAGCAGTCTTTCGACAGGTTCCGGGGAGACCCAGTACTTC

D gene: TRBD1
clone size: .
V gene: TRBV6-6
J gene: TRBJ1-6
CDR3 protein: CASSYLGKQGSPLHF
CDR3 DNA: TGTGCCAGCAGTTACCTAGGGAAACAGGGGTCACCCCTCCACTTT

D gene: .
clone size: .
V gene: TRBV5-6
J gene: TRBJ2-3
CDR3 protein: CASSLGPSYYTQYF
CDR3 DNA: TGTGCCAGCAGCTTGGGTCCCTCCTACTATACGCAGTATTTT

D gene: TRBD1
clone size: .
V gene: TRBV6-2/TRBV6-3
J gene: TRBJ2-7
CDR3 protein: CASSYTQGNDEQYF
CDR3 DNA: TGTGCCAGCAGTTACACACAGGGGAACGACGAGCAGTACTTC

D gene: TRBD1
clone size: .
V gene: TRBV9
J gene: TRBJ2-1
CDR3 protein: CASSAGGNEQFF
CDR3 DNA: TGTGCCAGCAGCGCAGGGGGTAATGAGCAGTTCTTC

D gene: .
clone size: .
V gene: TRBV7-9
J gene: TRBJ1-5
CDR3 protein: CASSLGLRGTEQPQHF
CDR3 DNA: TGTGCCAGCAGCTTAGGATTGCGGGGGACGGAGCAGCCCCAGCATTTT

D gene: TRBD1
clone size: .
V gene: TRBV7-9
J gene: TRBJ2-1
CDR3 protein: CASSWDRDEQFF
CDR3 DNA: TGTGCCAGCAGCTGGGACAGAGATGAGCAGTTCTTC

D gene: TRBD1
clone size: .
V gene: TRBV6-6
J gene: TRBJ2-1
CDR3 protein: CASSGRRGSSYNEQFF
CDR3 DNA: TGTGCCAGCAGTGGTCGCAGGGGGAGCTCCTACAATGAGCAGTTCTTC

D gene: TRBD1
clone size: .
V gene: TRBV30
J gene: TRBJ1-1
CDR3 protein: CAWNTGTVNTEAFF
CDR3 DNA: TGTGCCTGGAATACCGGGACAGTCAACACTGAAGCTTTCTTT

D gene: TRBD1
clone size: .
V gene: TRBV9
J gene: TRBJ2-3
CDR3 protein: CASSEGAGDTQYF
CDR3 DNA: TGTGCCAGCAGTGAGGGGGCAGGAGATACGCAGTATTTT

D gene: .
clone size: .
V gene: TRBV9
J gene: TRBJ2-3
CDR3 protein: CASSAEVSTDTQYF
CDR3 DNA: TGTGCCAGCAGCGCCGAGGTCAGCACAGATACGCAGTATTTT

D gene: .
clone size: once
V gene: TRBV6-6
J gene: TRBJ2-3
CDR3 protein: CASMGGGRKDTQYF
CDR3 DNA: TGTGCCAGCATGGGGGGTGGAAGGAAAGATACGCAGTATTTT

D gene: .
clone size: .
V gene: TRBV11-2
J gene: TRBJ2-5
CDR3 protein: CASSPRIQETQYF
CDR3 DNA: TGTGCCAGCAGCCCCAGGATCCAAGAGACCCAGTACTTC

D gene: .
clone size: .
V gene: TRBV27
J gene: TRBJ2-5
CDR3 protein: CASSFQADRQETQYF
CDR3 DNA: TGTGCCAGCAGTTTTCAGGCAGATAGACAAGAGACCCAGTACTTC

D gene: .
clone size: few
V gene: TRBV5-4
J gene: TRBJ1-6
CDR3 protein: CASSLGRGHNSPLHF
CDR3 DNA: TGTGCCAGCAGCTTGGGTAGGGGTCATAATTCACCCCTCCACTTT

D gene: .
clone size: .
V gene: TRBV7-6
J gene: TRBJ2-1
CDR3 protein: CASSPHNEQFF
CDR3 DNA: TGTGCCAGCAGCCCTCACAATGAGCAGTTCTTC

D gene: TRBD1
clone size: .
V gene: TRBV18
J gene: TRBJ1-3
CDR3 protein: CASSPNLQGASGNTIYF
CDR3 DNA: TGTGCCAGCTCACCAAATCTACAGGGGGCTTCGGGAAACACCATATATTTT

D gene: .
clone size: .
V gene: TRBV18
J gene: TRBJ2-3
CDR3 protein: CASSPTGDTQYF
CDR3 DNA: TGTGCCAGCTCACCAACCGGGGATACGCAGTATTTT

D gene: TRBD2
clone size: .
V gene: TRBV6-5
J gene: TRBJ2-3
CDR3 protein: CASKARGGTDTQYF
CDR3 DNA: TGTGCCAGCAAGGCGCGGGGGGGCACAGATACGCAGTATTTT

D gene: .
clone size: .
V gene: TRBV19
J gene: TRBJ1-4
CDR3 protein: CASISAGKLFF
CDR3 DNA: TGTGCCAGTATTTCAGCGGGGAAACTGTTTTTT

D gene: TRBD1
clone size: .
V gene: TRBV5-1
J gene: TRBJ2-5
CDR3 protein: CASSYPNSTGVETQYF
CDR3 DNA: TGCGCCAGCAGCTATCCCAACTCGACAGGGGTGGAGACCCAGTACTTC

D gene: TRBD1
clone size: .
V gene: TRBV6-2/TRBV6-3
J gene: TRBJ2-7
CDR3 protein: CASSPGTDYEQYF
CDR3 DNA: TGTGCCAGCAGTCCCGGGACAGACTACGAGCAGTACTTC

D gene: .
clone size: .
V gene: TRBV5-1
J gene: TRBJ2-7
CDR3 protein: CASSLGHSYEQYF
CDR3 DNA: TGCGCCAGCAGCCTGGGGCACTCCTACGAGCAGTACTTC

D gene: .
clone size: .
V gene: TRBV6-2/TRBV6-3
J gene: TRBJ1-2
CDR3 protein: CASSYTPDNGYTF
CDR3 DNA: TGTGCCAGCAGTTACACGCCGGACAATGGCTACACCTTC

D gene: TRBD2
clone size: .
V gene: TRBV10-2
J gene: TRBJ2-3
CDR3 protein: CASGLAGGEDTQYF
CDR3 DNA: TGCGCCAGCGGATTAGCGGGGGGGGAAGATACGCAGTATTTT

D gene: TRBD1
clone size: .
V gene: TRBV19
J gene: TRBJ1-2
CDR3 protein: CASSIETGDLYGYTF
CDR3 DNA: TGTGCCAGTAGTATAGAGACAGGGGACCTCTATGGCTACACCTTC

D gene: TRBD1
clone size: .
V gene: TRBV11-2
J gene: TRBJ2-5
CDR3 protein: CASSYGTGLATQYF
CDR3 DNA: TGTGCCAGCAGCTACGGGACAGGGTTGGCGACCCAGTACTTC

D gene: .
clone size: once
V gene: TRBV27
J gene: TRBJ1-1
CDR3 protein: CASSFADPNTEAFF
CDR3 DNA: TGTGCCAGCAGTTTTGCAGATCCGAACACTGAAGCTTTCTTT

D gene: .
clone size: .
V gene: TRBV6-2/TRBV6-3
J gene: TRBJ1-5
CDR3 protein: CASSYGGLVNQPQHF
CDR3 DNA: TGTGCCAGCAGTTACGGGGGCCTGGTCAATCAGCCCCAGCATTTT

D gene: .
clone size: .
V gene: TRBV7-6
J gene: TRBJ2-1
CDR3 protein: CASSREGGGTYNEQFF
CDR3 DNA: TGTGCCAGCAGCCGAGAAGGAGGGGGCACCTACAATGAGCAGTTCTTC

D gene: .
clone size: .
V gene: TRBV18
J gene: TRBJ2-2
CDR3 protein: CASSPGTQANTGELFF
CDR3 DNA: TGTGCCAGCTCACCAGGAACACAGGCGAACACCGGGGAGCTGTTTTTT

D gene: TRBD2
clone size: few
V gene: TRBV5-5
J gene: TRBJ2-7
CDR3 protein: CASSPSGGPHYEQYF
CDR3 DNA: TGTGCCAGCAGCCCTAGCGGGGGGCCACACTACGAGCAGTACTTC